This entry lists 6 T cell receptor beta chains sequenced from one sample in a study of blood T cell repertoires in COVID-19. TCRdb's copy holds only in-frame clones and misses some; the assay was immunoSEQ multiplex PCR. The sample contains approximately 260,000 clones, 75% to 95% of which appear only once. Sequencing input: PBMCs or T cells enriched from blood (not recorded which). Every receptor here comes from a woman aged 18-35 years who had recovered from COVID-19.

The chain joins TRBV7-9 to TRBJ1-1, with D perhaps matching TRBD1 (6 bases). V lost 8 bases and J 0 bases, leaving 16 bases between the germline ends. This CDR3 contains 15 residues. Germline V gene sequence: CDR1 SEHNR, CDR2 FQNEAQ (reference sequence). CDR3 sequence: CASGRAGAMNTEAFF. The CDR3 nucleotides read TGTGCCAGCGGCCGGGCGGGGGCCATGAACACTGAAGCTTTCTTT.

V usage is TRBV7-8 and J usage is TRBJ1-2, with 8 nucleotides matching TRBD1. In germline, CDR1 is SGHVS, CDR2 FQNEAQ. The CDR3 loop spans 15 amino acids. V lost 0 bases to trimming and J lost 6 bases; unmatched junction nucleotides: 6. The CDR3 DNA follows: TGTGCCAGCAGCTTAGCTTCACAGGGGGGGAATGGCTACACCTTC. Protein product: CASSLASQGGNGYTF.

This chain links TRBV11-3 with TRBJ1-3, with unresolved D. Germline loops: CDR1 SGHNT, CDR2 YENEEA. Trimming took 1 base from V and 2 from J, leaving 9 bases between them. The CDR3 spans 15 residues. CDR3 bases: TGTGCCAGCAGCTTAGGGGGAGTGACTGGAAACACCATATATTTT. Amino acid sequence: CASSLGGVTGNTIYF.

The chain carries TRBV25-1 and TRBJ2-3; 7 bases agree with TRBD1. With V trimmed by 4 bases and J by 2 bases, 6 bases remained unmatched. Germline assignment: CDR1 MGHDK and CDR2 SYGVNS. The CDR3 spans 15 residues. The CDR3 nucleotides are TGTGCCAGCAGTGTACGACAGGGACCCACAGATACGCAGTATTTT. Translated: CASSVRQGPTDTQYF.

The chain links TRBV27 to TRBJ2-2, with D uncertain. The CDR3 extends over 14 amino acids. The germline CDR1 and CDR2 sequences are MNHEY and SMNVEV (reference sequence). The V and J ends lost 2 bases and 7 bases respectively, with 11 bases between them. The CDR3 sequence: CASSLVMSVGELFF. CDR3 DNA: TGTGCCAGCAGTTTAGTTATGAGCGTCGGGGAGCTGTTTTTT.

In DNA form, the CDR3 reads TGCAGTGCTAGAGTCGGTTCACCCCTCCACTTT. This gives the protein CSARVGSPLHF. The rearrangement uses TRBV20-1 and TRBJ1-6; D gene uncertain. The germline V and J ends were trimmed by 1 base and 9 bases, with 4 bases remaining between them. Germline V lookup: CDR1 DFQATT, CDR2 SNEGSKA (reference sequence). This CDR3 has 11 residues.